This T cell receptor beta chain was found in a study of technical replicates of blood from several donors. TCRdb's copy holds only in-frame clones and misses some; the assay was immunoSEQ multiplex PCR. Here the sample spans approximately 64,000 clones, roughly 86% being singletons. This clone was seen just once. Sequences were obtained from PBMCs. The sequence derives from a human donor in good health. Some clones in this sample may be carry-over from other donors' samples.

CDR3 in amino acids: CASSQGQGRNTEAFF. Written as DNA, the CDR3 is TGTGCCAGCAGCCAAGGACAGGGCCGGAACACTGAAGCTTTCTTT. The chain employs TRBV9 and TRBJ1-1, with 8 bases aligning to TRBD1. Trimming removed 4 bases from V and 1 base from J; junction bases left unmatched: 6. CDR3 length equals 15 residues. The germline CDR1 and CDR2 sequences are SGDLS and YYNGEE.